The source of this TCR beta chain is a study of blood T cell repertoires in COVID-19. Across the study: The study drew acute and convalescent COVID-19 samples from the United States, Italy and Spain. Nucleic acid was either cDNA or gDNA, and it came from T cells, B-cell-depleted T cells, or PBMCs.

Per the original methods: For nucleated cells, counts were estimated from reference gene primer amplification. The repertoire was sequenced with immunoSEQ multiplex PCR; TCRdb's copy has only in-frame clones and lacks some. V, J and clone size are taken as reported in that table, and D and trimming were inferred from the DNA itself. The table records 200,000 to 300,000 clones, 88% of them present only once. Germline CDR1 is SEHNR and CDR2 is FQNEAQ (reference sequence). V was cut by 6 bases and J by 0 bases, with 12 bases left in between. The CDR3 extends over 15 amino acids. V gene TRBV7-9 combines with J gene TRBJ1-3; D possibly corresponds to TRBD1 (5 bases). This TCR came from a man at least 80 years old with acute or convalescent COVID-19. The specimen was peripheral blood. The CDR3 loop reads CASRETQASGNTIYF. The DNA of the CDR3 is TGTGCCAGCAGGGAAACACAGGCCTCTGGAAACACCATATATTTT.